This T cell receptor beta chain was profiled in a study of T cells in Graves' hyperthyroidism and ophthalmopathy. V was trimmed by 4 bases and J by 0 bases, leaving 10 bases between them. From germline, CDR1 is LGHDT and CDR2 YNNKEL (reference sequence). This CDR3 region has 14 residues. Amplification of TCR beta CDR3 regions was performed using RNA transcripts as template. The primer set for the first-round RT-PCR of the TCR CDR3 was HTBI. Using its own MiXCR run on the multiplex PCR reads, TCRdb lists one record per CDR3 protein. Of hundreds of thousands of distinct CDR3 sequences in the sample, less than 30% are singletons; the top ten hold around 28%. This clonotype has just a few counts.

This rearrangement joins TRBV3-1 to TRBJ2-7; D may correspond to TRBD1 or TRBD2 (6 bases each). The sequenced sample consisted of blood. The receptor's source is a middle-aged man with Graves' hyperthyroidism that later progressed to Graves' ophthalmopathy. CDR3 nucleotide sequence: TGTGCCAGCAGCCGGAGGGGGGTCTCCTACGAGCAGTACTTC. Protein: CASSRRGVSYEQYF.